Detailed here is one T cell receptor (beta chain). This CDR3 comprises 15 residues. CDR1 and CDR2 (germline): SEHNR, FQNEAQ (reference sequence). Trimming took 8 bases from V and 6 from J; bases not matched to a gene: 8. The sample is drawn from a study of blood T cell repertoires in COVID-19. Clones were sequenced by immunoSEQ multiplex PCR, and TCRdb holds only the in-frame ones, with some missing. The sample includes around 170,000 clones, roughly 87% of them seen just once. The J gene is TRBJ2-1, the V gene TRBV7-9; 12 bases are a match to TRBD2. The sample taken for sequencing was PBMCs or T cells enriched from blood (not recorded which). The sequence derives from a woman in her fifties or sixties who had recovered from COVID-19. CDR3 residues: CASGMGGLAGNEQFF. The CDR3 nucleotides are TGTGCCAGCGGTATGGGGGGACTAGCGGGCAATGAGCAGTTCTTC.